This T cell receptor (beta chain) is from a study of cytomegalovirus exposure and HLA in healthy donors. A word on this clone: The antigen remains undetermined.

General study findings and limits: An observed cluster of highly shared sequence variants was recorded as a likely sequencing artifact. The presence/absence work took it that sequencing depth was about the same across donors. The classifier was said to identify cytomegalovirus status with high specificity and sensitivity.

This PCR relied on a set of 60 Vbeta primers and 13 Jbeta primers. Profiled with immunoSEQ multiplex PCR; TCRdb holds only in-frame clones, not every one. The sample lists roughly 130,000 clones, more than 75% seen once, with 1.5% to 2% in the top ten. The germline CDR1 and CDR2 sequences are MNHEY and SVGAGI. V was pared by 0 bases and J by 1 base, with 7 bases between. There are 15 residues in the CDR3. V gene TRBV6-5 combines with J gene TRBJ1-3, with no clear D. Sequencing was performed on PBMCs. The sequence came from a man between 35 and 55 years old in good health and CMV-seronegative. CDR3 DNA: TGTGCCAGCAGTTACTCGAGGCAGTCTGGAAACACCATATATTTT. This translates into CASSYSRQSGNTIYF.